The TCR beta chain described here comes from a study of T cell repertoires in cytomegalovirus infection. Whole-study context: Shared public TCR beta signatures pointed to both CMV infection and a matching HLA type. Study outcomes and limitations: CMV-specific TCR beta clonotypes restricted by HLA-C dominated the ex vivo response.

V lost 2 bases and J 0 bases, leaving 7 bases between the germline ends. Germline values: CDR1 KGHSH, CDR2 LQKENI. The CDR3 runs to 14 residues. One entry per CDR3 protein results from TCRdb running MiXCR on the reads. Here the sample spans about 460,000 distinct CDR3 sequences, about 11% being singletons. This clonotype was counted at least ten times. As yet, its antigen is unknown. The chain links TRBV18 to TRBJ1-1; D is perhaps TRBD1 (6 bases). The sample taken for sequencing was PBMCs. The sequence came from a human donor in good health (CMV status not recorded). Some clones in this sample may be carry-over from other donors' samples. The CDR3 nucleotides are TGTGCCAGCTCACCAGACAGGATGAACACTGAAGCTTTCTTT. Translating it yields CASSPDRMNTEAFF.